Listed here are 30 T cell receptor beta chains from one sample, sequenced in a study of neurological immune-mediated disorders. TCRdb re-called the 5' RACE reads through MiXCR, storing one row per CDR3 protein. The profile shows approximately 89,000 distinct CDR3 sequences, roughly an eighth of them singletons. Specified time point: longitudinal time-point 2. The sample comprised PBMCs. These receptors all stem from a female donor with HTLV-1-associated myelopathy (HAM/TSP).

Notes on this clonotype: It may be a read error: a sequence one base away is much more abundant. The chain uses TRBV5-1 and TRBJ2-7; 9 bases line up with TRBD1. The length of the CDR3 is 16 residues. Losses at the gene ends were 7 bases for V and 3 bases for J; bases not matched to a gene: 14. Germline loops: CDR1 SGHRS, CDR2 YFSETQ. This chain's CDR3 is CASWPTTGGLGYEQYF. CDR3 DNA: TGCGCCAGCTGGCCGACGACAGGGGGATTGGGCTACGAGCAGTACTTC.

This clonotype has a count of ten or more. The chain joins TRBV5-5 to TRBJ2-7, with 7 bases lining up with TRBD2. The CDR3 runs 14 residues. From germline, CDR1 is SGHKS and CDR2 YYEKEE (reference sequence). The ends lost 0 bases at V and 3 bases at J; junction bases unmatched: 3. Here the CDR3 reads CASSLVLASYEQYF. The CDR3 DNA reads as TGTGCCAGCAGCTTGGTACTAGCGAGCTACGAGCAGTACTTC.

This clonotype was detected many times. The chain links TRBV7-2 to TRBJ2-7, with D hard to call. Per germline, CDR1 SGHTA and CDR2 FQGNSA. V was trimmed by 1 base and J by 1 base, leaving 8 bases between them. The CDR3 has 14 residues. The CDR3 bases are TGTGCCAGCAGCTTAGGGCCCCAATCCTACGAGCAGTACTTC. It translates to CASSLGPQSYEQYF.

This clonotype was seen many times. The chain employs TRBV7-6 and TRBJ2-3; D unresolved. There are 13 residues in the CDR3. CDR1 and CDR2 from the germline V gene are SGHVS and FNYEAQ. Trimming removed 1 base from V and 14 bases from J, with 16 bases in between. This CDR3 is CASSLGSSDRRYF. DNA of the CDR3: TGTGCCAGCAGCTTAGGCTCCAGTGATCGTAGGTATTTT. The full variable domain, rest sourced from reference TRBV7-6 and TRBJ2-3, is GAGVSQSPRYKVTKRGQDVALRCDPISGHVSLYWYRQALGQGPEFLTYFNYEAQQDKSGLPNDRFSAERPEGSISTLTIQRTEQRDSAMYRCASSLGSSDRRYFGPGTRLTVL.

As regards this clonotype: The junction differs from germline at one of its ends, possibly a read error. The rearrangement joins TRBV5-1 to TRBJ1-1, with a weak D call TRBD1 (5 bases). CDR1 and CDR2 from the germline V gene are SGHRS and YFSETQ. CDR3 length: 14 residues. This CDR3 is CASSLAGGNTGAFF. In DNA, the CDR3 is TGCGCCAGCAGCTTGGCCGGGGGTAACACTGGAGCTTTCTTT.

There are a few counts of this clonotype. As DNA, the CDR3 is TGCAGTGCTAGAGACCAACCGGGACTAGCAAGCAATGAGCAGTTCTTC. Protein product: CSARDQPGLASNEQFF. This chain links TRBV20-1 with TRBJ2-1, with 9 bases identical to TRBD2. V trimming: 0 bases; J trimming: 6 bases; junction bases outside the gene matches: 9. Looked up from germline, CDR1 is DFQATT and CDR2 is SNEGSKA (reference sequence). The CDR3 has 16 residues.

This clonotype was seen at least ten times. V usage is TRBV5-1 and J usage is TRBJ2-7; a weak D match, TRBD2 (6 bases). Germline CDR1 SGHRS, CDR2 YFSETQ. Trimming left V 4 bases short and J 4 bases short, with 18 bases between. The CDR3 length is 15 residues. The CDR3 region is CASSVGGARDYEQYF. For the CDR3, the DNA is TGCGCCAGCAGCGTAGGAGGGGCCAGGGATTACGAGCAGTACTTC. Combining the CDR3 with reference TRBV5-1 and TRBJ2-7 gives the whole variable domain KAGVTQTPRYLIKTRGQQVTLSCSPISGHRSVSWYQQTPGQGLQFLFEYFSETQRNKGNFPGRFSGRQFSNSRSEMNVSTLELGDSALYLCASSVGGARDYEQYFGPGTRLTVT.

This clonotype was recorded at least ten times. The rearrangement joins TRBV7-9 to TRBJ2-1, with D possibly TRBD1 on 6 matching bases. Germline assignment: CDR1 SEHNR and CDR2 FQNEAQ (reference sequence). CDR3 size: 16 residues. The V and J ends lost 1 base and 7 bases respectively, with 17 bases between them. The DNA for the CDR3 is TGTGCCAGCAGCTTAGAGGGTGTGACAGGATTAAATGAGCAGTTCTTC. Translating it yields CASSLEGVTGLNEQFF.

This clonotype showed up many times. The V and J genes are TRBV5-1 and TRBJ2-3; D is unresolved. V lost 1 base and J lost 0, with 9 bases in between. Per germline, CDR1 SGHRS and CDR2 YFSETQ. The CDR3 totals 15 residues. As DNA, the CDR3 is TGCGCCAGCAGCTTGAAGGCATCTAGCACAGATACGCAGTATTTT. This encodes CASSLKASSTDTQYF. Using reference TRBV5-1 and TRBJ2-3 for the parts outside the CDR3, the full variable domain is KAGVTQTPRYLIKTRGQQVTLSCSPISGHRSVSWYQQTPGQGLQFLFEYFSETQRNKGNFPGRFSGRQFSNSRSEMNVSTLELGDSALYLCASSLKASSTDTQYFGPGTRLTVL.

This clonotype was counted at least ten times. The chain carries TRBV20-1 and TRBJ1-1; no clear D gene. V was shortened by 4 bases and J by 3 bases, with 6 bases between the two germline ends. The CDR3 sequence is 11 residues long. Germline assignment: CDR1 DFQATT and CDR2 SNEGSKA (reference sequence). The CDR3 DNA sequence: TGCAGTGCTAAGGCCCACACTGAAGCTTTCTTT. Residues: CSAKAHTEAFF.

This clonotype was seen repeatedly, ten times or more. CDR3 sequence: CASSAGTASTDTQYF. CDR3 nucleotides: TGTGCCAGCAGCGCGGGGACAGCTTCCACAGATACGCAGTATTTT. The gene calls are TRBV2 and TRBJ2-3; weak D call: TRBD1 (7 bases). The CDR3 extends over 15 amino acids. The V gene's germline CDR1 is SNHLY and CDR2 FYNNEI. The germline V and J ends were trimmed by 6 bases and 2 bases, with 15 bases remaining between them.

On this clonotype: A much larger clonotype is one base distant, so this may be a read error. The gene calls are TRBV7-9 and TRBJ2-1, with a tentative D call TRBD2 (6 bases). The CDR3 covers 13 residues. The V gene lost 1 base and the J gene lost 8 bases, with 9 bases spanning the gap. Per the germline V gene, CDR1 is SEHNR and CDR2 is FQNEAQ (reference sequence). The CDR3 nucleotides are TGTGCCAGCAGCTTAGGGAGGGGTGATGAGCAGTTCTTC. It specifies CASSLGRGDEQFF.

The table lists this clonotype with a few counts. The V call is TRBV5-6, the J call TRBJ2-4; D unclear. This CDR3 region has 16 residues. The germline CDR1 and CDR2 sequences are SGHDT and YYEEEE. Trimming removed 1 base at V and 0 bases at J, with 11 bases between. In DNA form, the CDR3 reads TGTGCCAGCAGCTTGCGACCCAGAGTAGCCAAAAACATTCAGTACTTC. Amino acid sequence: CASSLRPRVAKNIQYF.

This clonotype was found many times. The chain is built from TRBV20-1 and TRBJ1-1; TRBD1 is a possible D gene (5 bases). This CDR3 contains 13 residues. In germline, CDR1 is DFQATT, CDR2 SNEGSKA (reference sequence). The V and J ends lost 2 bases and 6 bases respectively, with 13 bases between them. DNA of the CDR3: TGCAGTGCTAGAAAAAGAACAGGCTCTGAAGCTTTCTTT. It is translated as CSARKRTGSEAFF.

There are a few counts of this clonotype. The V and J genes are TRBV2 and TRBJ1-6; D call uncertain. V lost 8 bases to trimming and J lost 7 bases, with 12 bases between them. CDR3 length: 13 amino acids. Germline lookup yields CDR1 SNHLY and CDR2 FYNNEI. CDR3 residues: CASRREGNSPLHF. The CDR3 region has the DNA TGTGCCAGCCGAAGGGAGGGAAATTCACCCCTCCACTTT.

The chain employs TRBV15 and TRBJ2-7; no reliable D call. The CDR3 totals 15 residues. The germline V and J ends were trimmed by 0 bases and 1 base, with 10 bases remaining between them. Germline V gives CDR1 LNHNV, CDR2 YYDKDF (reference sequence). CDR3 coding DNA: TGTGCCACCAGCAGAGATCCCCAGGCTTCCTACGAGCAGTACTTC. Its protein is CATSRDPQASYEQYF.

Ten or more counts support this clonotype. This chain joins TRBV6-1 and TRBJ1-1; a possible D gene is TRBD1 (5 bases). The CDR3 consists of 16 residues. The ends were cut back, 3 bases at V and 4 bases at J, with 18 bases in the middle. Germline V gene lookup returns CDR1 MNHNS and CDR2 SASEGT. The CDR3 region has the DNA TGTGCCAGCAGTGAGCCTTGGAGGGGTTTCGGCACTGAAGCTTTCTTT. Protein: CASSEPWRGFGTEAFF.

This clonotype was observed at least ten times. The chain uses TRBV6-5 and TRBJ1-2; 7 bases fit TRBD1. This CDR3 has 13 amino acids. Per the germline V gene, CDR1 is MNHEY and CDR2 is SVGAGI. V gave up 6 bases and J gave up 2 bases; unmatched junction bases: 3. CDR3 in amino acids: CASRIGGNYGYTF. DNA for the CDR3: TGTGCCAGCAGGATAGGGGGCAACTATGGCTACACCTTC.

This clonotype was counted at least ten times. The CDR3 sequence is CASSLGTGDMGNQPQHF. The CDR3 nucleotides read TGTGCCAGCAGTTTAGGGACAGGGGATATGGGCAATCAGCCCCAGCATTTT. V gene TRBV28 combines with J gene TRBJ1-5, with 10 bases aligning to TRBD1. V shed 2 bases, J shed 2 bases, and the junction held 6 bases outside the gene matches. Germline V CDR1 and CDR2: MDHEN, SYDVKM. The CDR3 spans 17 residues. The entire variable domain, with the rest obtained from reference TRBV28 and TRBJ1-5, is as follows: DVKVTQSSRYLVKRTGEKVFLECVQDMDHENMFWYRQDPGLGLRLIYFSYDVKMKEKGDIPEGYSVSREKKERFSLILESASTNQTSMYLCASSLGTGDMGNQPQHFGDGTRLSIL.

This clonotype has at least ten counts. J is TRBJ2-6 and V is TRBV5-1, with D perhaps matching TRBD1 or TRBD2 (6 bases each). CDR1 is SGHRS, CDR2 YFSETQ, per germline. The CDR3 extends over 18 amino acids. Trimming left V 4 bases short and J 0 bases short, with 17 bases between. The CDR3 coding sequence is TGCGCCAGCAGCCCTATGGGGGGCCACAACTCTGGGGCCAACGTCCTGACTTTC. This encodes CASSPMGGHNSGANVLTF.

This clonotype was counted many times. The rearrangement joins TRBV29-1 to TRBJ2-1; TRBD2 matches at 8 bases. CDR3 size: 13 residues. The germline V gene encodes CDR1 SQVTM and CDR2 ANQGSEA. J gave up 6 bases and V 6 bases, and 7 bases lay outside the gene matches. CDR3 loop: CSVAGDPINEQFF. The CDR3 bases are TGCAGCGTAGCGGGGGACCCCATCAATGAGCAGTTCTTC.

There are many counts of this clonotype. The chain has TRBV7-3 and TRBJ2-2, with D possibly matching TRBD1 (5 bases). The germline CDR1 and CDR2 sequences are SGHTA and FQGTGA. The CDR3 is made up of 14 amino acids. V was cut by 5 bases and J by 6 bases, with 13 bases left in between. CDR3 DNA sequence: TGTGCCAGCAGCCCCCAAGGGGCTCCCGGGGAGCTGTTTTTT. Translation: CASSPQGAPGELFF.

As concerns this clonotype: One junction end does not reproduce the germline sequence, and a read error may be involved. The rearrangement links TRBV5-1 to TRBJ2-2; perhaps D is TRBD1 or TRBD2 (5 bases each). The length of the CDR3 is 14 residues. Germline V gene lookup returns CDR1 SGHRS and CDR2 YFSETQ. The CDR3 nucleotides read TGCTCCAGCGCGGCCTTTGATGGGGGAGGGGAGCTGTTTTTT. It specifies CSSAAFDGGGELFF.

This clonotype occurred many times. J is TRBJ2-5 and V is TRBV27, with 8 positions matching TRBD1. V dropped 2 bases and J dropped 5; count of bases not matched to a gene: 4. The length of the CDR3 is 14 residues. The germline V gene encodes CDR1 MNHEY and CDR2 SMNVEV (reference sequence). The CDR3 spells CASSLQGARETQYF. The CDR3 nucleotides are TGTGCCAGCAGTTTACAGGGGGCCCGGGAGACCCAGTACTTC.

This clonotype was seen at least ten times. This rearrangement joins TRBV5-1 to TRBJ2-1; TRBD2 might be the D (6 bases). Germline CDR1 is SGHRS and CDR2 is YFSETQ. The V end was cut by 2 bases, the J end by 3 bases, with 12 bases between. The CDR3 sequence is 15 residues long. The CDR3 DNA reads TGCGCCAGCAGCTTTAGATTAGCGGTCTACAATGAGCAGTTCTTC. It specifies CASSFRLAVYNEQFF.

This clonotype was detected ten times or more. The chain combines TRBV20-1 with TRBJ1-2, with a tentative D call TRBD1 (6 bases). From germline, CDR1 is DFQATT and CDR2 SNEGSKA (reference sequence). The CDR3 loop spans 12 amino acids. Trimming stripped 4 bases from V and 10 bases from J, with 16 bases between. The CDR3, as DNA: TGCAGTGCTAATTATCCAGGGGACTCCTACACCTTC. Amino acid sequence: CSANYPGDSYTF.

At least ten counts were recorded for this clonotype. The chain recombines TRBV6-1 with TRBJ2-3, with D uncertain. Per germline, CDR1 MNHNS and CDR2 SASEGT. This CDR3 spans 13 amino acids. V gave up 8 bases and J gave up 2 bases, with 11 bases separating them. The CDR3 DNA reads TGTGCCAGCTTGACGGTCCTCACAGATACGCAGTATTTT. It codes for CASLTVLTDTQYF.

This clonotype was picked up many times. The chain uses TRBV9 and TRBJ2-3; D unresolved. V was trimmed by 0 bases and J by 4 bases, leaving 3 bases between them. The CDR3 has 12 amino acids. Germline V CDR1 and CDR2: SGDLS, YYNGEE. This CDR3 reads CASSVVSDTQYF. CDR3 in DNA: TGTGCCAGCAGCGTAGTATCAGATACGCAGTATTTT.

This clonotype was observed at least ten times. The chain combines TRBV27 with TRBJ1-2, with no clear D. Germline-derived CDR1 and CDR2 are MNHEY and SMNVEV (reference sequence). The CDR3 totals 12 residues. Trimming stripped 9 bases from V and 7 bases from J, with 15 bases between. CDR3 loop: CARRDLSCGYTF. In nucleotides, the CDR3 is TGTGCCAGACGGGATCTGTCCTGTGGCTACACCTTC.

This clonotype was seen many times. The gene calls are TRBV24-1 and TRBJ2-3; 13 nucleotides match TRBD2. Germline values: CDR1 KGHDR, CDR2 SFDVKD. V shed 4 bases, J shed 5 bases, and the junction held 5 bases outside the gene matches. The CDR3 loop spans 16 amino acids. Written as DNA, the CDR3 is TGTGCCACCAGTGAGTCCGGGACTAGCGGGGAAGATACGCAGTATTTT. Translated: CATSESGTSGEDTQYF.